What follows are 31 T cell receptor beta chains derived from one specimen sequenced in a study of T cell changes during pregnancy in multiple sclerosis. Libraries were prepared by immunoSEQ multiplex PCR; TCRdb keeps only in-frame clonotypes and omits some of them. The sample has roughly 64,000 clones, roughly 93% seen once; the top ten hold 1% to 1.5%. Here the sequenced sample was peripheral blood, taken in the second trimester of pregnancy. All receptors come from a female donor with multiple sclerosis, enrolled in a pregnancy study.

V and J are TRBV5-1 and TRBJ2-3, with TRBD2 identical over 7 bases. The CDR3 totals 13 residues. With 5 bases clipped from V and 6 bases from J, the junction kept 6 bases outside the gene matches. CDR1 is SGHRS and CDR2 is YFSETQ in the germline V gene. The CDR3 region is CASSRTSADTQYF. Written as DNA, the CDR3 is TGCGCCAGCAGTAGGACTAGTGCGGATACGCAGTATTTT.

The genes are TRBV5-5 and TRBJ1-2; TRBD1 agrees at 10 bases. J gave up 1 base and V 0 bases, and 9 bases lay outside the gene matches. Germline V lookup: CDR1 SGHKS, CDR2 YYEKEE (reference sequence). The CDR3 contains 18 residues. The CDR3: CASSLEGQGTLLNYGYTF. CDR3 bases: TGTGCCAGCAGCTTGGAGGGACAGGGGACCCTCCTTAACTATGGCTACACCTTC.

This chain connects TRBV19 to TRBJ2-7; D is perhaps TRBD2 (6 bases). Germline assignment: CDR1 LNHDA and CDR2 SQIVND (reference sequence). V lost 3 bases and J lost 7, with 13 bases in between. CDR3 size: 13 residues. CDR3: CASSILNGGEQYF. CDR3 DNA sequence: TGTGCCAGTAGTATCTTGAATGGAGGGGAGCAGTACTTC.

The chain is built from TRBV6-1 and TRBJ2-1; D possibly corresponds to TRBD2 (6 bases). Trimming left V 4 bases short and J 0 bases short, with 10 bases between. CDR1 is MNHNS and CDR2 is SASEGT in the germline V gene. The CDR3 is 15 residues long. In DNA, the CDR3 is TGTGCCAGCAGTGTAGACGGGAGCTCCTACAATGAGCAGTTCTTC. Encoded protein: CASSVDGSSYNEQFF.

J is TRBJ2-7 and V is TRBV2; 7 bases fit TRBD1. CDR3 length equals 12 residues. Germline V gene lookup returns CDR1 SNHLY and CDR2 FYNNEI. The trim removed 11 bases at V and 4 bases at J, leaving 8 bases unmatched. The CDR3 region has the DNA TGTGCCGGAACAGGGGTATCGTACGAGCAGTACTTC. It encodes CAGTGVSYEQYF.

This clone has only one observation. The chain has TRBV2 and TRBJ1-1; 7 bases agree with TRBD1. The germline gives CDR1 SNHLY, CDR2 FYNNEI. V lost 8 bases, J lost 6 bases, and 6 bases stayed unmatched. The CDR3 spans 12 residues. CDR3 sequence (DNA): TGTGCCAGCGACAGGGAATGGTCTGAAGCTTTCTTT. Amino acids: CASDREWSEAFF.

This chain joins TRBV7-3 and TRBJ1-2, with 8 bases fitting TRBD1. The V gene's germline CDR1 is SGHTA and CDR2 FQGTGA. CDR3 length: 16 amino acids. Trimming took 2 bases from V and 4 from J; bases not matched to a gene: 9. Written as DNA, the CDR3 is TGTGCCAGCAGCTTAGAGGGGCGGACAGGGACCTATGGCTACACCTTC. Its protein product is CASSLEGRTGTYGYTF.

The chain employs TRBV6-7 and TRBJ2-7; D remains unclear. TRBV6-7 counts as an open reading frame of uncertain function. V shed 4 bases and J shed 5 bases, with 18 bases lying between them. This CDR3 region has 15 residues. CDR3 in amino acids: CASSSGLPEIHEQYF. CDR3 DNA: TGTGCCAGCAGTTCCGGTCTCCCTGAAATCCACGAGCAGTACTTC.

This clone was recorded once. The genes are TRBV5-4 and TRBJ2-7, with D possibly being TRBD2 (6 bases). Germline-derived CDR1 and CDR2 are SGHNT and YYREEE (reference sequence). V was pared by 4 bases and J by 0 bases, with 8 bases between. There are 13 residues in the CDR3. This CDR3 reads CASSKGLSYEQYF. The CDR3 DNA reads TGTGCCAGCAGCAAGGGACTCTCCTACGAGCAGTACTTC.

The chain combines TRBV19 with TRBJ2-3, with a possible D match to TRBD1 (6 bases). Germline CDR1 and CDR2: LNHDA and SQIVND (reference sequence). The length of the CDR3 is 14 residues. V gave up 5 bases and J gave up 3 bases, with 12 bases separating them. The CDR3 protein is CASSQGKRTDTQYF. In nucleotides, the CDR3 is TGTGCCAGTAGTCAGGGGAAGCGGACAGATACGCAGTATTTT.

The chain is built from TRBV7-2 and TRBJ2-3; D is unresolved. Germline-derived CDR1 and CDR2 are SGHTA and FQGNSA. The CDR3 is 15 amino acids. V was trimmed by 1 base and J by 2 bases, leaving 10 bases between them. The DNA for the CDR3 is TGTGCCAGCAGCTTAGGGCTGGGCTTCACAGATACGCAGTATTTT. It encodes CASSLGLGFTDTQYF.

The CDR3 coding sequence is TGTGCCAGCAGCCAAGACAGAGACAGCACCGGGGAGCTGTTTTTT. This sequence encodes CASSQDRDSTGELFF. The chain links TRBV14 to TRBJ2-2; D may be TRBD1 (5 bases). CDR1 is SGHDN, CDR2 FVKESK, per germline. The CDR3 has 15 amino acids. The V and J ends lost 0 bases and 4 bases respectively, with 9 bases between them.

The rearrangement uses TRBV11-2 and TRBJ1-2, with 8 bases aligning to TRBD1. There are 14 residues in the CDR3. CDR1 SGHAT and CDR2 FQNNGV come from the germline V gene. V lost 5 bases, J lost 3 bases, and 5 bases stayed unmatched. CDR3 protein: CASSPLTGDYGYTF. CDR3 bases: TGTGCCAGCAGCCCCCTGACAGGGGACTATGGCTACACCTTC. The full variable domain, rest sourced from reference TRBV11-2 and TRBJ1-2, is EAGVAQSPRYKIIEKRQSVAFWCNPISGHATLYWYQQILGQGPKLLIQFQNNGVVDDSQLPKDRFSAERLKGVDSTLKIQPAKLEDSAVYLCASSPLTGDYGYTFGSGTRLTVV.

The chain links TRBV6-1 to TRBJ1-1, with no clear D. V was clipped by 3 bases and J by 6 bases, with 11 bases between them. The germline V gene has CDR1 MNHNS and CDR2 SASEGT. This CDR3 has 13 amino acids. In DNA form, the CDR3 reads TGTGCCAGCAGTGAGAAGAGAGGTGCTGAAGCTTTCTTT. Protein product: CASSEKRGAEAFF.

The rearrangement links TRBV7-2 to TRBJ2-2; D not resolved. Germline loops: CDR1 SGHTA, CDR2 FQGNSA. CDR3 length equals 12 residues. The V and J ends lost 5 bases and 3 bases respectively, with 4 bases between them. The CDR3 DNA follows: TGTGCCAGCAGCCCTTACACCGGGGAGCTGTTTTTT. It encodes CASSPYTGELFF.

The V gene is TRBV7-9, the J gene TRBJ1-1; 8 bases align to TRBD1. Germline-derived CDR1 and CDR2 are SEHNR and FQNEAQ (reference sequence). This CDR3 spans 14 amino acids. The junction had 6 bases not matched to a gene; V was cut back by 5 bases and J by 4 bases. This CDR3 reads CASSPQGATTEAFF. The DNA for the CDR3 is TGTGCCAGCAGCCCCCAGGGGGCGACCACTGAAGCTTTCTTT.

This clone was recorded once. The chain is built from TRBV7-8 and TRBJ2-7, with D perhaps matching TRBD2 (6 bases). Trimming removed 5 bases from V and 0 bases from J, with 17 bases in between. CDR3 length: 16 amino acids. Germline loops: CDR1 SGHVS, CDR2 FQNEAQ. The CDR3 sequence is CASSQRVRRVSYEQYF. DNA for the CDR3: TGTGCCAGCAGCCAAAGGGTACGGAGGGTCTCCTACGAGCAGTACTTC.

This clone appeared a single time. The chain combines TRBV5-1 with TRBJ1-2, with TRBD1 as a possible D gene (6 bases). Germline values: CDR1 SGHRS, CDR2 YFSETQ. The V end was cut by 2 bases, the J end by 2 bases, with 16 bases between. The CDR3 has 16 amino acids. The DNA of the CDR3 is TGCGCCAGCAGCTTCGGATGGACAGTCCCAAACTATGGCTACACCTTC. Translation: CASSFGWTVPNYGYTF.

The chain is built from TRBV6-1 and TRBJ2-2, with TRBD2 matching 12 bases. The CDR3 length is 15 residues. Per the germline V gene, CDR1 is MNHNS and CDR2 is SASEGT. The V segment lost 2 bases and the J segment 6 bases; nucleotides outside the gene matches: 1. This chain's CDR3 is CASSELAGGPGELFF. In nucleotides, the CDR3 is TGTGCCAGCAGTGAACTAGCGGGGGGGCCCGGGGAGCTGTTTTTT.

The J gene is TRBJ2-3, the V gene TRBV10-3; a possible D gene is TRBD2 (5 bases). The CDR3 has 13 residues. Trimming took 2 bases from V and 3 from J, leaving 6 bases between them. The V gene's germline CDR1 is ENHRY and CDR2 SYGVKD. The CDR3 reads CAISERLTDTQYF. CDR3 in DNA: TGTGCCATCAGTGAGCGACTAACAGATACGCAGTATTTT.

This chain links TRBV10-2 with TRBJ2-2; 12 positions agree with TRBD1. The CDR3 is made up of 16 amino acids. Germline V CDR1 and CDR2: WSHSY, SAAADI. Trimming at V came to 1 base and at J to 4 bases, leaving 1 base not matched to a gene. CDR3 in amino acids: CASSEWGQGATGELFF. DNA of the CDR3: TGCGCCAGCAGTGAGTGGGGACAGGGGGCCACCGGGGAGCTGTTTTTT.

The genes are TRBV2 and TRBJ2-1; tentatively, D is TRBD2 (6 bases). The V end was cut by 6 bases, the J end by 9 bases, with 6 bases between. CDR1 is SNHLY, CDR2 FYNNEI, per germline. This CDR3 region has 10 residues. The CDR3: CASREGEQFF. CDR3 nucleotide sequence: TGTGCCAGCAGGGAGGGTGAGCAGTTCTTC.

V gene TRBV29-1 combines with J gene TRBJ1-2; D unresolved. Looked up from germline, CDR1 is SQVTM and CDR2 is ANQGSEA. The CDR3 totals 13 residues. With 7 bases removed from V and 0 bases from J, the gap between germline ends came to 12 bases. For the CDR3, the DNA is TGCAGCGCCGTAGGAGTAGCTAACTATGGCTACACCTTC. Its protein product is CSAVGVANYGYTF. Using reference TRBV29-1 and TRBJ1-2 for the parts outside the CDR3, the full variable domain is SAVISQKPSRDICQRGTSLTIQCQVDSQVTMMFWYRQQPGQSLTLIATANQGSEATYESGFVIDKFPISRPNLTFSTLTVSNMSPEDSSIYLCSAVGVANYGYTFGSGTRLTVV.

This clone has at least ten counts. V usage is TRBV6-4 and J usage is TRBJ2-1, with 13 bases lining up with TRBD2. This CDR3 contains 15 residues. Germline CDR1 reads MRHNA; CDR2 reads SNTAGT. V was clipped by 5 bases and J by 8 bases; unmatched bases: 6. CDR3 loop: CASSPGTSGVDEQFF. CDR3 nucleotide sequence: TGTGCCAGCAGTCCCGGGACTAGCGGGGTGGATGAGCAGTTCTTC.

This chain uses TRBV11-3 with TRBJ1-4, with TRBD1 matching 8 bases. CDR3 size: 17 residues. V lost 7 bases, J lost 4 bases, and 14 bases stayed unmatched. Germline values: CDR1 SGHNT, CDR2 YENEEA. The CDR3 nucleotides read TGTGCCAGCATGCGGGACAGGCCTTCCCTGGTTAATGAAAAACTGTTTTTT. Its translation: CASMRDRPSLVNEKLFF.

The chain has TRBV5-5 and TRBJ1-3; TRBD1 is a possible D gene (6 bases). CDR1 and CDR2 (germline): SGHKS, YYEKEE (reference sequence). The germline V and J ends were trimmed by 6 bases and 8 bases, with 15 bases remaining between them. CDR3 length: 13 amino acids. The CDR3 spells CASTPGGLDTIYF. DNA of the CDR3: TGTGCCAGCACCCCCGGGGGGCTGGACACCATATATTTT.

V usage is TRBV9 and J usage is TRBJ2-3, with D unclear. From germline, CDR1 is SGDLS and CDR2 YYNGEE. The V end was cut by 2 bases, the J end by 3 bases, with 10 bases between. This CDR3 contains 14 residues. CDR3 DNA: TGTGCCAGCAGCGTGGCCCCATCGACAGATACGCAGTATTTT. Translated: CASSVAPSTDTQYF.

The genes are TRBV5-4 and TRBJ2-7; TRBD1 aligns across 11 bases. The CDR3 spans 16 residues. J lost 4 bases, V lost 0 bases, and 6 bases had no gene match. Per the germline V gene, CDR1 is SGHNT and CDR2 is YYREEE (reference sequence). DNA of the CDR3: TGTGCCAGCAGCTTGGGGATCGGGACAGGGGGTTACGAGCAGTACTTC. It specifies CASSLGIGTGGYEQYF.

The rearrangement joins TRBV2 to TRBJ1-3; 7 bases fit TRBD1. CDR1 is SNHLY and CDR2 is FYNNEI in the germline V gene. V lost 7 bases to trimming and J lost 2 bases; unmatched junction nucleotides: 11. The CDR3 is 16 residues long. CDR3 loop: CASTSQRGPPGNTIYF. The CDR3 DNA sequence: TGTGCCAGCACCAGCCAGAGGGGGCCCCCTGGAAACACCATATATTTT.

This chain links TRBV4-3 with TRBJ1-2; no firm D call. V was shortened by 1 base and J by 5 bases, with 11 bases between the two germline ends. This CDR3 is 14 amino acids long. The germline CDR1 and CDR2 sequences are LGHNA and YSLEER. CDR3 bases: TGCGCCAGCAGCCAAGGACTTTCCGCTTATGGCTACACCTTC. Amino acids: CASSQGLSAYGYTF.

CDR3 region: CASGTEYSNYGYTF. For the CDR3, the DNA is TGTGCCAGTGGTACAGAATACTCTAACTATGGCTACACCTTC. The genes are TRBV19 and TRBJ1-2, with no clear D. Germline lookup yields CDR1 LNHDA and CDR2 SQIVND (reference sequence). The CDR3 has 14 residues. Trimming took off 8 bases at V and 0 bases at J, with 13 bases between the two ends.